The 10 T cell receptor beta chains in this list originate from one sample, sequenced in a study of identifying expanded T cells in peripheral blood. Data came from immunoSEQ multiplex PCR; TCRdb stores just in-frame clones and leaves some out. This table has about 100,000 clones, around nine tenths appearing once. The sequencing sample was made of blood. The receptors here all came from a person aged 18 to 70 in good health.

The chain employs TRBV28 and TRBJ1-5, with 7 bases that match TRBD1. Germline V CDR1 and CDR2: MDHEN, SYDVKM. The J segment lost 0 bases and the V segment lost 5 bases, leaving 16 bases of the junction unmatched. The CDR3 is 19 residues long. The CDR3 sequence: CASSAPGRGKEHSNQPQHF. CDR3 DNA sequence: TGTGCCAGCAGTGCCCCAGGCAGGGGGAAAGAGCATAGCAATCAGCCCCAGCATTTT.

The chain has TRBV10-3 and TRBJ1-1; D remains unclear. CDR3 length equals 15 residues. V dropped 6 bases and J dropped 0 bases, with 14 bases sitting between them. Per the germline V gene, CDR1 is ENHRY and CDR2 is SYGVKD. CDR3: CAISPGRSMNTEAFF. The CDR3 coding sequence is TGTGCCATCAGCCCTGGACGGTCCATGAACACTGAAGCTTTCTTT.

The CDR3 DNA reads TGCAGCGTTCGGCCCGGACAGGGGGCTTACGAGCAGTACTTC. It specifies CSVRPGQGAYEQYF. The chain joins TRBV29-1 to TRBJ2-7; 11 bases fit TRBD1. V lost 5 bases, J lost 4 bases, and 7 bases stayed unmatched. CDR1 and CDR2 from the germline V gene are SQVTM and ANQGSEA. The CDR3 spans 14 residues.

The chain recombines TRBV15 with TRBJ1-5, with unresolved D. The V gene's germline CDR1 is LNHNV and CDR2 YYDKDF (reference sequence). The CDR3 is made up of 12 amino acids. V was trimmed by 0 bases and J by 5 bases, leaving 2 bases between them. CDR3 nucleotide sequence: TGTGCCACCAGCAGAGATCATCAGCCCCAGCATTTT. Amino acid sequence: CATSRDHQPQHF.

This clone came up once. V usage is TRBV7-9 and J usage is TRBJ2-7, with TRBD1 as a possible D gene (6 bases). The CDR3 has 14 residues. Trimming stripped 5 bases from V and 4 bases from J, with 15 bases between. Germline CDR1 SEHNR, CDR2 FQNEAQ (reference sequence). DNA of the CDR3: TGTGCCAGCAGCACCCAGGGACACCCTTACGAGCAGTACTTC. Encoded protein: CASSTQGHPYEQYF. The full variable domain, in which reference TRBV7-9 and TRBJ2-7 provide the parts outside the CDR3, is DTGVSQNPRHKITKRGQNVTFRCDPISEHNRLYWYRQTLGQGPEFLTYFQNEAQLEKSRLLSDRFSAERPKGSFSTLEIQRTEQGDSAMYLCASSTQGHPYEQYFGPGTRLTVT.

J is TRBJ1-2 and V is TRBV7-2; TRBD1 aligns across 7 bases. J was trimmed by 2 bases and V by 2 bases; bases with no gene match: 5. Germline CDR1 SGHTA, CDR2 FQGNSA. The CDR3 extends over 15 amino acids. CDR3 nucleotides: TGTGCCAGCAGCTTACGCCAGGGGGTGAACTATGGCTACACCTTC. Protein sequence: CASSLRQGVNYGYTF. Together with reference TRBV7-2 and TRBJ1-2, the CDR3 gives the full variable domain: GAGVSQSPSNKVTEKGKDVELRCDPISGHTALYWYRQSLGQGLEFLIYFQGNSAPDKSGLPSDRFSAERTGGSVSTLTIQRTQQEDSAVYLCASSLRQGVNYGYTFGSGTRLTVV.

In DNA form, the CDR3 reads TGTGCCAGCAGCGTAGAGGCTTCCGGGACTTCTGGAAACACCATATATTTT. It encodes CASSVEASGTSGNTIYF. V gene TRBV9 combines with J gene TRBJ1-3; possible D gene TRBD1, 5 bases. Looked up from germline, CDR1 is SGDLS and CDR2 is YYNGEE. The CDR3 sequence is 17 residues long. V was trimmed by 0 bases and J by 1 base, leaving 14 bases between them.

This chain links TRBV13 with TRBJ2-5; TRBD2 agrees at 8 bases. CDR3 length: 16 amino acids. Germline V gene data show CDR1 as PRHDT and CDR2 as FYEKMQ (reference sequence). V trimming: 1 base; J trimming: 2 bases; junction bases outside the gene matches: 6. CDR3 sequence: CASSLVGGAHQETQYF. DNA of the CDR3: TGTGCCAGCAGCTTAGTCGGGGGGGCCCATCAAGAGACCCAGTACTTC.

V is TRBV5-1 and J is TRBJ2-5; the match to TRBD1 covers 9 bases. J gave up 7 bases and V 3 bases, and 13 bases lay outside the gene matches. The CDR3 runs 16 residues. Germline V gene sequence: CDR1 SGHRS, CDR2 YFSETQ. CDR3 region: CASSWNRDRVPWTQYF. The CDR3 DNA reads TGCGCCAGCAGCTGGAACCGGGACAGGGTCCCTTGGACCCAGTACTTC.

The chain links TRBV4-1 to TRBJ2-7, with D unclear. The CDR3 consists of 12 residues. From germline, CDR1 is MGHRA and CDR2 YSYEKL. V lost 0 bases, J lost 3 bases, and 3 bases lay in between. For the CDR3, the DNA is TGCGCCAGCAGCCAAGAGGGCTACGAGCAGTACTTC. Translated: CASSQEGYEQYF.